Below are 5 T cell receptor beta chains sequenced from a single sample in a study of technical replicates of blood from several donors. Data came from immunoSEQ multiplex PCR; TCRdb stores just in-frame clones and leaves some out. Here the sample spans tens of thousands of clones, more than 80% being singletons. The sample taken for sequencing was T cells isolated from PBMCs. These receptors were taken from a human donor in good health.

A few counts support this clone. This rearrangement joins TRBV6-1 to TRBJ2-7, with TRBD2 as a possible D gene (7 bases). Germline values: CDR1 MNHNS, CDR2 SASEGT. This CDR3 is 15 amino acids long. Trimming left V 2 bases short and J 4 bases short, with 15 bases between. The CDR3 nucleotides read TGTGCCAGCAGTGAACGGGGGGCGTCTCGGTACGAGCAGTACTTC. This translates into CASSERGASRYEQYF.

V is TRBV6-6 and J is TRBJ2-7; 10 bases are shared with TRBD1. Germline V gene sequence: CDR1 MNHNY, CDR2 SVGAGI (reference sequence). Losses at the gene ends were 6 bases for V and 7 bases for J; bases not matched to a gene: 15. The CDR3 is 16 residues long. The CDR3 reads CASRPTGGGRRGEQYF. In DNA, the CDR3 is TGTGCCAGCAGACCGACAGGGGGCGGACGTAGGGGTGAGCAGTACTTC.

The CDR3 coding sequence is TGTGCCAGCAAAGGGACTACTGGGACCGGGGAGCTGTTTTTT. Amino acids: CASKGTTGTGELFF. V is TRBV7-7 and J is TRBJ2-2, with TRBD2 matching over 7 bases. The CDR3 has 14 amino acids. CDR1 is SSHAT and CDR2 is FNYEAQ in the germline V gene (reference sequence). With 7 bases clipped from V and 5 bases from J, the junction kept 7 bases outside the gene matches.

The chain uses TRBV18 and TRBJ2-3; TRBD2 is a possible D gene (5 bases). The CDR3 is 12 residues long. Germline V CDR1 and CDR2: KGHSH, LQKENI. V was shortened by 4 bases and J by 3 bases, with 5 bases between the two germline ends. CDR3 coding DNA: TGTGCCAGCTCACAGCGGACAGATACGCAGTATTTT. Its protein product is CASSQRTDTQYF. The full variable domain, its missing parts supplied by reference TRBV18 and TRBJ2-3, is NAGVMQNPRHLVRRRGQEARLRCSPMKGHSHVYWYRQLPEEGLKFMVYLQKENIIDESGMPKERFSAEFPKEGPSILRIQQVVRGDSAAYFCASSQRTDTQYFGPGTRLTVL.

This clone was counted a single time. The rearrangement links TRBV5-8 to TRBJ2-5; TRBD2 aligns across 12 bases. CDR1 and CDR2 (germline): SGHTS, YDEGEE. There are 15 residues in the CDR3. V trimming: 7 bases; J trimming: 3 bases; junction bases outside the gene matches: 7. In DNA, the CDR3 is TGTGCCAGCCGTCCTAGCGGGAGGGTAGAAGAGACCCAGTACTTC. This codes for CASRPSGRVEETQYF.